Presented here are 10 T cell receptor beta chains from one specimen sequenced in a study of long-term antiretroviral therapy in people with HIV. An immunoSEQ assay, version v3.0, was performed at survey level. Method: immunoSEQ multiplex PCR; TCRdb's copy keeps in-frame clones and lacks some. Among some 20,000 clones listed, 78% were seen once. The source was unsorted PBMCs, collected at the start of antiretroviral therapy, before treatment. The receptors here all came from a woman aged 35 to 49 with HIV.

The chain employs TRBV4-1 and TRBJ1-5; tentatively, D is TRBD1 (5 bases). V was trimmed by 2 bases and J by 2 bases, leaving 7 bases between them. Germline-derived CDR1 and CDR2 are MGHRA and YSYEKL. The CDR3 totals 14 residues. In nucleotides, the CDR3 is TGCGCCAGCAGCCAACTGGGACGCAATCAGCCCCAGCATTTT. Translation gives CASSQLGRNQPQHF.

The CDR3, as DNA: TGTGCCAGCAGCCCCCGTAAGAGCTCCTACAATGAGCAGTTCTTC. Translated: CASSPRKSSYNEQFF. The rearrangement links TRBV7-3 to TRBJ2-1; D not certain. Germline V gene sequence: CDR1 SGHTA, CDR2 FQGTGA. The CDR3 runs 15 residues. Trimming removed 5 bases from V and 0 bases from J, with 11 bases in between.

This clone was observed once. The V gene is TRBV19, the J gene TRBJ2-7; 13 nucleotides match TRBD2. The CDR3 length is 17 residues. V dropped 4 bases and J dropped 3; count of bases not matched to a gene: 9. Germline V lookup: CDR1 LNHDA, CDR2 SQIVND (reference sequence). CDR3: CASSTGLAGATGYEQYF. The CDR3 coding sequence is TGTGCCAGTAGTACAGGACTAGCGGGAGCCACGGGCTACGAGCAGTACTTC.

This chain uses TRBV5-1 with TRBJ2-5; 9 bases line up with TRBD1. The CDR3 has 16 amino acids. V gave up 4 bases and J gave up 1 base; unmatched junction bases: 8. CDR1 and CDR2 from the germline V gene are SGHRS and YFSETQ. The CDR3 here is CASSPTGGRVQETQYF. CDR3 nucleotides: TGCGCCAGCAGCCCCACAGGGGGCAGGGTCCAAGAGACCCAGTACTTC.

The genes are TRBV29-1 and TRBJ2-2; D remains unclear. The CDR3 is 12 residues long. CDR1 and CDR2 from the germline V gene are SQVTM and ANQGSEA. V gave up 4 bases and J gave up 0 bases, with 3 bases separating them. CDR3 in DNA: TGCAGCGTTGGACCGAACACCGGGGAGCTGTTTTTT. Translated, it gives CSVGPNTGELFF.

The table lists this clone with a few counts. This chain connects TRBV4-1 to TRBJ2-3; 10 nucleotides align to TRBD2. Germline CDR1 is MGHRA and CDR2 is YSYEKL. The CDR3 totals 17 residues. V lost 4 bases, J lost 1 base, and 8 bases stayed unmatched. The CDR3: CASSLTAGGPGTDTQYF. The DNA of the CDR3 is TGCGCCAGCAGCCTAACAGCGGGGGGGCCGGGCACAGATACGCAGTATTTT.

The CDR3 loop is CASSLGTVNTEAFF. The CDR3, as DNA: TGTGCCAGCAGCTTAGGGACAGTGAACACTGAAGCTTTCTTT. The chain recombines TRBV5-6 with TRBJ1-1, with TRBD1 identical over 7 bases. The V gene end was trimmed by 2 bases and the J gene end by 0 bases; junction bases not matched to a gene: 1. CDR1 and CDR2 from the germline V gene are SGHDT and YYEEEE. This CDR3 is built from 14 residues.

CDR3 sequence reads: CASSLGNQPQHF. The CDR3 nucleotides are TGTGCCAGCAGCTTGGGCAATCAGCCCCAGCATTTT. This sequence joins TRBV7-9 and TRBJ1-5; D remains unclear. CDR3 size: 12 residues. V lost 3 bases and J lost 2, with 2 bases in between. The V gene's germline CDR1 is SEHNR and CDR2 FQNEAQ (reference sequence).

This clone was seen a handful of times. The J gene is TRBJ2-5, the V gene TRBV19, with 7 positions matching TRBD1. The CDR3 is made up of 14 amino acids. Germline assignment: CDR1 LNHDA and CDR2 SQIVND (reference sequence). Trimming took 4 bases from V and 4 from J; bases not matched to a gene: 6. CDR3 DNA: TGTGCCAGTAGTAGGACAGGCAGATTAGAGACCCAGTACTTC. Its translation is CASSRTGRLETQYF. Using reference TRBV19 and TRBJ2-5 for the parts outside the CDR3, the full variable domain is DGGITQSPKYLFRKEGQNVTLSCEQNLNHDAMYWYRQDPGQGLRLIYYSQIVNDFQKGDIAEGYSVSREKKESFPLTVTSAQKNPTAFYLCASSRTGRLETQYFGPGTRLLVL.

This clone was counted only a few times. The CDR3 DNA reads as TGTGCCAGCAGCTTAGCGCAGGGCGGAGCCTACGAGCAGTACTTC. Translating it yields CASSLAQGGAYEQYF. The chain recombines TRBV7-6 with TRBJ2-7; D perhaps matches TRBD1 (5 bases). The V end was cut by 0 bases, the J end by 2 bases, with 11 bases between. This CDR3 is 15 amino acids long. Germline V CDR1 and CDR2: SGHVS, FNYEAQ.